This T cell receptor beta chain is drawn from a study of OX40 agonist ivuxolimab in advanced cancers. Study as a whole: Patients received the agonistic anti-OX40 (CD134) antibody ivuxolimab. Every 2 weeks, patients got intravenous ivuxolimab at one of six dose levels (0.01-10 mg/kg). Averaging about 60 years in age, with a range of about 23 to 80, the cohort was 82.7% male.

Study outcomes and limitations: Individuals who were partial responders at 0.1-3.0 mg/kg had clonal expansion that ranked among the lowest.

To note about this clone: Its antigen is unidentified.

Sequencing used immunoSEQ multiplex PCR; TCRdb keeps in-frame clones, though not all of them. The sample carries around 53,000 clones, around four fifths recorded once. V was pared by 6 bases and J by 2 bases, with 4 bases of the junction left unmatched. The CDR3 runs 14 residues. Germline V CDR1 and CDR2: LNHDA, SQIVND (reference sequence). This rearrangement joins TRBV19 to TRBJ2-3, with 8 bases fitting TRBD2. The input for sequencing was CD4+ or CD8+ T cells sorted from blood, taken in a trial of the OX40 agonist ivuxolimab. The sequence came from an adult with an advanced solid tumor such as melanoma, head and neck, liver or kidney cancer. This CDR3 reads CASRRAGATDTQYF. CDR3 nucleotide sequence: TGTGCCAGTAGGCGAGCGGGGGCCACAGATACGCAGTATTTT.